Listed here are 10 T cell receptor beta chains from one sample, sequenced in a study of T-cell reconstitution after alpha-beta-depleted transplantation in children. Unique molecular identifiers were incorporated when the TCRbeta library was constructed. Each CDR3 protein is one row after TCRdb ran MiXCR on the PCR reads. The sample includes 550,000 to 800,000 distinct CDR3 sequences, around 14% seen only once; the top ten take 0.79%. The sample was PBMCs, taken before TCRalphabeta/CD19-depleted stem cell transplant. Receptors originate from a girl aged 2-9 years with congenital amegakaryocytic thrombocytopenia, due to receive a stem cell transplant.

This clonotype was recorded a few times. The rearrangement links TRBV27 to TRBJ2-1; 11 bases are shared with TRBD2. The CDR3 extends over 15 amino acids. Germline-derived CDR1 and CDR2 are MNHEY and SMNVEV (reference sequence). V gave up 8 bases and J gave up 5 bases; unmatched junction bases: 8. CDR3 nucleotides: TGTGCCAGCGCAGCCGGGACTAGCGGAAACAATGAGCAGTTCTTC. It codes for CASAAGTSGNNEQFF.

The rearrangement joins TRBV29-1 to TRBJ2-5, with 7 positions matching TRBD1. The CDR3 sequence is 14 residues long. The germline CDR1 and CDR2 sequences are SQVTM and ANQGSEA. V was pared by 7 bases and J by 8 bases, with 16 bases of the junction left unmatched. CDR3 in amino acids: CSAVGDSFSVTQYF. In nucleotides, the CDR3 is TGCAGCGCCGTGGGGGACAGCTTTTCAGTTACCCAGTACTTC.

This clonotype was observed a few times. CDR3 nucleotide sequence: TGTGCCAGCACCATGAGGGTTTCAGGGGCAATCGGGGAGCTGTTTTTT. This sequence encodes CASTMRVSGAIGELFF. J is TRBJ2-2 and V is TRBV5-6; weak D call: TRBD1 (6 bases). The germline gives CDR1 SGHDT, CDR2 YYEEEE. Trimming stripped 6 bases from V and 7 bases from J, with 22 bases between. The CDR3 consists of 16 residues.

This chain links TRBV27 with TRBJ2-7; D perhaps matches TRBD2 (5 bases). V was shortened by 8 bases and J by 3 bases, with 20 bases between the two germline ends. CDR3 length: 15 residues. CDR1 MNHEY and CDR2 SMNVEV come from the germline V gene (reference sequence). The CDR3 spells CASGLLGETHYEQYF. As DNA, the CDR3 is TGTGCCAGCGGACTTCTCGGGGAAACCCACTACGAGCAGTACTTC.

J is TRBJ2-3 and V is TRBV2; D gene uncertain. Germline lookup yields CDR1 SNHLY and CDR2 FYNNEI. Trimming cost V 2 bases and J 6 bases, with 9 bases left between them. The CDR3 runs to 13 residues. This CDR3 reads CASSEMGGDTQYF. As DNA, the CDR3 is TGTGCCAGCAGTGAAATGGGTGGTGATACGCAGTATTTT. The whole variable domain, remainder taken from reference TRBV2 and TRBJ2-3, is EPEVTQTPSHQVTQMGQEVILRCVPISNHLYFYWYRQILGQKVEFLVSFYNNEISEKSEIFDDQFSVERPDGSNFTLKIRSTKLEDSAMYFCASSEMGGDTQYFGPGTRLTVL.

This clonotype was seen ten or more times. The chain has TRBV10-3 and TRBJ2-7, with 8 positions matching TRBD1. The CDR3 is 13 residues long. V trimming: 10 bases; J trimming: 4 bases; junction bases outside the gene matches: 9. Germline CDR1 ENHRY, CDR2 SYGVKD. The CDR3 reads CASMGQERYEQYF. CDR3 nucleotides: TGTGCCAGTATGGGACAGGAGCGATACGAGCAGTACTTC.

The table lists this clonotype with many counts. The chain has TRBV5-1 and TRBJ2-5; D unresolved. V lost 1 base, J lost 0 bases, and 10 bases lay in between. This CDR3 is 15 amino acids long. The germline V gene has CDR1 SGHRS and CDR2 YFSETQ. CDR3 amino acids: CASSLNPRYQETQYF. The CDR3, as DNA: TGCGCCAGCAGCTTGAACCCCAGGTACCAAGAGACCCAGTACTTC.

This clonotype was detected a few times. The chain couples TRBV20-1 to TRBJ2-3; 9 bases match TRBD2. V gave up 1 base and J gave up 5 bases; unmatched junction bases: 1. The germline gives CDR1 DFQATT, CDR2 SNEGSKA (reference sequence). This CDR3 region has 13 residues. As DNA, the CDR3 is TGCAGTGCTAGAGTAGCGGGAGAAGATACGCAGTATTTT. Its translation: CSARVAGEDTQYF.

CDR3 nucleotide sequence: TGTGCCAGCTCACCACCGGGACAGGGATTCTCACCCCTCCACTTT. It codes for CASSPPGQGFSPLHF. This chain links TRBV18 with TRBJ1-6, with 9 bases identical to TRBD1. CDR3 length: 15 residues. The V gene's germline CDR1 is KGHSH and CDR2 LQKENI. The ends lost 0 bases at V and 10 bases at J; junction bases unmatched: 4.

There are a few counts of this clonotype. The J gene is TRBJ1-3, the V gene TRBV20-1; D not certain. This CDR3 spans 14 amino acids. Germline-derived CDR1 and CDR2 are DFQATT and SNEGSKA (reference sequence). V lost 2 bases and J lost 0, with 8 bases in between. The CDR3 sequence: CSARRLISGNTIYF. As DNA, the CDR3 is TGCAGTGCTAGACGGTTAATCTCTGGAAACACCATATATTTT.